The clone carrying this T cell receptor (beta chain) showed up just a few times. What it binds is unknown. The CDR3 covers 11 residues. V lost 4 bases, J lost 6 bases, and 1 base stayed unmatched. Germline-derived CDR1 and CDR2 are SQVTM and ANQGSEA. After 5'RACE with constant-segment primers, TCR alpha and TCR beta cDNA libraries carrying sample barcodes and UMIs were obtained. One entry per CDR3 protein, called by TCRdb with MiXCR from the 5' RACE reads. The data show 450,000 to 650,000 distinct CDR3 sequences, 15% to 20% seen once. The sample originates from a study of T-cell memory formation after mild COVID-19. Study-wide points: Mainly in CM and EM were contracting CD4+ clones; CD8+ were in EMRA.

The source is an adult woman who had mild COVID-19 (a few samples of this study predate the infection). Cell type and time point are not known. What was sequenced was PBMCs or a T cell subset sorted from them (not recorded which). The V and J genes are TRBV29-1 and TRBJ2-3, with 7 bases identical to TRBD1. The CDR3 DNA reads TGCAGCGTTGCACAGGGGGATACGCAGTATTTT. Its translation is CSVAQGDTQYF.